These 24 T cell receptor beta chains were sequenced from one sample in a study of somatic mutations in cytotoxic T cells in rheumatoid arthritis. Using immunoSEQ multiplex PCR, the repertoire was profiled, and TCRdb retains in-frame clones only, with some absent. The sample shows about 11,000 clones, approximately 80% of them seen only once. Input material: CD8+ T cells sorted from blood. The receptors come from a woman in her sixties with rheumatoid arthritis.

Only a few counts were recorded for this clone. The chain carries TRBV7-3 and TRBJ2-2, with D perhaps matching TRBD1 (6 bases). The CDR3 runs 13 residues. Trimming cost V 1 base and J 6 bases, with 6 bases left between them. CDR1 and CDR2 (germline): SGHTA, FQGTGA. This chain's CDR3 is CASSLRGPGELFF. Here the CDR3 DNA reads TGTGCCAGCAGCTTAAGGGGGCCCGGGGAGCTGTTTTTT. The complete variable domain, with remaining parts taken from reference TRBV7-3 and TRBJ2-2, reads GAGVSQTPSNKVTEKGKYVELRCDPISGHTALYWYRQSLGQGPEFLIYFQGTGAADDSGLPNDRFFAVRPEGSVSTLKIQRTERGDSAVYLCASSLRGPGELFFGEGSRLTVL.

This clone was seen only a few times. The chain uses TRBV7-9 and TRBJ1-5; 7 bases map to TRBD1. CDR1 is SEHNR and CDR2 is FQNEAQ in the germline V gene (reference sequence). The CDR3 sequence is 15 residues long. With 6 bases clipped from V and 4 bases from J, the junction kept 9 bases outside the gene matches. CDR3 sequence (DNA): TGTGCCAGCAGTTCAGACAGGGACGAGAATCAGCCCCAGCATTTT. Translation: CASSSDRDENQPQHF.

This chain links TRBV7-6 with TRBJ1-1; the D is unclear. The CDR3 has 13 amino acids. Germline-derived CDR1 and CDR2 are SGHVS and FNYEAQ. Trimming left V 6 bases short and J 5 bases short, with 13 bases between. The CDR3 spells CASRPGWVTEAFF. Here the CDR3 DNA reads TGTGCCAGCAGGCCAGGTTGGGTGACTGAAGCTTTCTTT.

In nucleotides, the CDR3 is TGTGCCAGCAGTGCGGGATGGGGGGGCTCCTACAATGAGCAGTTCTTC. The encoded protein is CASSAGWGGSYNEQFF. The J gene is TRBJ2-1, the V gene TRBV28; 7 bases match TRBD2. The CDR3 sequence is 16 residues long. Germline V gives CDR1 MDHEN, CDR2 SYDVKM. The V and J ends lost 5 bases and 0 bases, in that order; junction bases with no gene match: 7.

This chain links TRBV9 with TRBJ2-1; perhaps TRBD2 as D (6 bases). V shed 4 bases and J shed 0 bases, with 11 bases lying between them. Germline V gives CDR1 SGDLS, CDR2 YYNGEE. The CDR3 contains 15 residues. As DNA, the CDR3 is TGTGCCAGCAGCCACGGGGGTAGCTCCTACAATGAGCAGTTCTTC. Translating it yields CASSHGGSSYNEQFF.

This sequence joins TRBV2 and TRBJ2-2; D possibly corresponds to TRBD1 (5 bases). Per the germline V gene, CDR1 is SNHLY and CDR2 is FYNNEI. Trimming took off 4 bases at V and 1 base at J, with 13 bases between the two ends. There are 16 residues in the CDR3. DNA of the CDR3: TGTGCCAGCAGTGTATCCGAGACAGTGAACACCGGGGAGCTGTTTTTT. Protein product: CASSVSETVNTGELFF.

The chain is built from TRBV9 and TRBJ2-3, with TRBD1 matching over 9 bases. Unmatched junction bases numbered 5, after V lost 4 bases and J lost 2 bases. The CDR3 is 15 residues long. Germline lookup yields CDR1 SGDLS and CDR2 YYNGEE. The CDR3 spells CASSTTGGFTDTQYF. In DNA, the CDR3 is TGTGCCAGCAGCACCACAGGGGGCTTCACAGATACGCAGTATTTT.

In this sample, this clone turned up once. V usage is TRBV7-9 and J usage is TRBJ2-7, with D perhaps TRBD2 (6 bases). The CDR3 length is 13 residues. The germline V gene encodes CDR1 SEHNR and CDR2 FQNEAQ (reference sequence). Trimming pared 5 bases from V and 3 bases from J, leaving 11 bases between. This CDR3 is CASSHASVYEQYF. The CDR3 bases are TGTGCCAGCAGCCATGCTAGCGTCTACGAGCAGTACTTC.

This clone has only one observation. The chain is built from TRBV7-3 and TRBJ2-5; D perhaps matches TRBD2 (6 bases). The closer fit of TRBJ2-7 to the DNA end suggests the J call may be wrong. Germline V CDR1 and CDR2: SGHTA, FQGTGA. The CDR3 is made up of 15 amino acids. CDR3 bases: TGTGCCAGCAGCTTAACGTCTTCTAGCGTCGGCGAGCAGTACTTC. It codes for CASSLTSSSVGEQYF.

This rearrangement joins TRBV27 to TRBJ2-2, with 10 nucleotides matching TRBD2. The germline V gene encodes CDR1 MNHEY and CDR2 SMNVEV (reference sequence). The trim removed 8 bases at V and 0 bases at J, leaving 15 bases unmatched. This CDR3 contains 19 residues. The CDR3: CASSLRGTSETPNTGELFF. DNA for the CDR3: TGTGCCAGCTCCCTTAGAGGGACTAGCGAGACTCCGAACACCGGGGAGCTGTTTTTT.

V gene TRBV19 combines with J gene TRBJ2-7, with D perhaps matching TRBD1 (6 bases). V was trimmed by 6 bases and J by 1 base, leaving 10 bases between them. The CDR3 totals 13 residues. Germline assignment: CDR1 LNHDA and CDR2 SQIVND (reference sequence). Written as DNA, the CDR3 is TGTGCCAGTAGCAACACAGGGTCCTACGAGCAGTACTTC. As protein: CASSNTGSYEQYF.

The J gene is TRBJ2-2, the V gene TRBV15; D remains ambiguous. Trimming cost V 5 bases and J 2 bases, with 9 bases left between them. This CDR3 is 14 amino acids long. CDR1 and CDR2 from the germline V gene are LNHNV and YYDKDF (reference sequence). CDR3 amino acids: CATSPELNTGELFF. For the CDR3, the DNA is TGTGCCACCAGCCCAGAACTAAACACCGGGGAGCTGTTTTTT.

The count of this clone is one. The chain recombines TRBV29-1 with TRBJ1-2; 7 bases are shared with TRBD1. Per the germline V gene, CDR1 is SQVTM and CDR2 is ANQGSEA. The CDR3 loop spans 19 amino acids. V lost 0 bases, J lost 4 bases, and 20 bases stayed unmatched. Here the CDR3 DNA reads TGCAGCGTTGAAGACCGGTTGGGCGCCGGGACAGAAGTGATCTATGGCTACACCTTC. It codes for CSVEDRLGAGTEVIYGYTF.

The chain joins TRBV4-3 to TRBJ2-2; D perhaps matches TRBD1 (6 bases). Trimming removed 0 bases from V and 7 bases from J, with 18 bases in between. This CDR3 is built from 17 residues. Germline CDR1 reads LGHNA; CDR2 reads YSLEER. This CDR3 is CASSQDPGTTGGGELFF. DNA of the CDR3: TGCGCCAGCAGCCAAGATCCGGGGACAACTGGTGGCGGGGAGCTGTTTTTT.

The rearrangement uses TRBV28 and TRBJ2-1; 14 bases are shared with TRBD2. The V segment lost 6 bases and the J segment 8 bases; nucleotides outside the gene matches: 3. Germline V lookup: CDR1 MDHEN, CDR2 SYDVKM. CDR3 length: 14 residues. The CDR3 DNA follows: TGTGCCAGCAGCCCGGGACTAGCGGGAGATGAGCAGTTCTTC. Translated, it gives CASSPGLAGDEQFF.

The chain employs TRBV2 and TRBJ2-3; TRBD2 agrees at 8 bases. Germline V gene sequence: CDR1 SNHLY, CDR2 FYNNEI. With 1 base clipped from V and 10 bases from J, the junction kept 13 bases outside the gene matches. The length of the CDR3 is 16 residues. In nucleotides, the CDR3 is TGTGCCAGCAGTGAAGGGAGCGGGAGACCCACCTCTCCGCAGTATTTT. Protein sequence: CASSEGSGRPTSPQYF. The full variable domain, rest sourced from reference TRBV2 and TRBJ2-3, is EPEVTQTPSHQVTQMGQEVILRCVPISNHLYFYWYRQILGQKVEFLVSFYNNEISEKSEIFDDQFSVERPDGSNFTLKIRSTKLEDSAMYFCASSEGSGRPTSPQYFGPGTRLTVL.

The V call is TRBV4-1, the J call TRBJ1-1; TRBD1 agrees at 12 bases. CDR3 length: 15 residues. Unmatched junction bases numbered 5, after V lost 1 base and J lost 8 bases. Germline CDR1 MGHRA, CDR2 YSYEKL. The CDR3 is CASSQVRGTGGEAFF. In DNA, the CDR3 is TGCGCCAGCAGCCAAGTAAGAGGGACAGGGGGCGAAGCTTTCTTT.

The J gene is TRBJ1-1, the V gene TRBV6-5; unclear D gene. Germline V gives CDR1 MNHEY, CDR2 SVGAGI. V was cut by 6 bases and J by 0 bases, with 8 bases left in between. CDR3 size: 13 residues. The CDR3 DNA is TGTGCCAGCAGCCCAGGCGTGAACACTGAAGCTTTCTTT. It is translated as CASSPGVNTEAFF.

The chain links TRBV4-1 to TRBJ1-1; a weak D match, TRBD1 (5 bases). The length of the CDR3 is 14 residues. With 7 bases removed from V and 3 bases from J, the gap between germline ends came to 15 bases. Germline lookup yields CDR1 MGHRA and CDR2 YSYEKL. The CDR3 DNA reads TGCGCCAGCACCTCTCGGCAGGGCGACACTGAAGCTTTCTTT. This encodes CASTSRQGDTEAFF.

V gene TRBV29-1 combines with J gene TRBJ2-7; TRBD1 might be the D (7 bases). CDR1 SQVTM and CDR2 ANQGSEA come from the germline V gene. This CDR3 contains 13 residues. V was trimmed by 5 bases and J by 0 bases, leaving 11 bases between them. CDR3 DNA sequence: TGCAGCGTTCAGGGGGGTCTCTCCTACGAGCAGTACTTC. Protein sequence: CSVQGGLSYEQYF.

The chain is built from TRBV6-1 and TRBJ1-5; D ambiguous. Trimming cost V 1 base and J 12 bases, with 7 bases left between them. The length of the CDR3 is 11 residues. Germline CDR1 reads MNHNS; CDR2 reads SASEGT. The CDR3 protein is CASSEGSGQHF. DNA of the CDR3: TGTGCCAGCAGTGAAGGGTCAGGCCAGCATTTT.

The CDR3 region has the DNA TGCGCCAGCAGTCCTCCTAGGGGCGGGGGCAATCAGCCCCAGCATTTT. Translation: CASSPPRGGGNQPQHF. The rearrangement uses TRBV23-1 and TRBJ1-5; the D gene is possibly TRBD1 (5 bases). TRBV23-1 carries the ORF label, with uncertain function. The CDR3 runs 16 residues. Trimming removed 4 bases from V and 2 bases from J, with 15 bases in between.

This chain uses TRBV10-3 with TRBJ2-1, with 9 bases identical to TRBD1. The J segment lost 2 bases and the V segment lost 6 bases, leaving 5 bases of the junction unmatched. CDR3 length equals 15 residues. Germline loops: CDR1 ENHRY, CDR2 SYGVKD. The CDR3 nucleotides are TGTGCCATCAGGGAGGGACAGGGCCCCTACAATGAGCAGTTCTTC. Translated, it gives CAIREGQGPYNEQFF.

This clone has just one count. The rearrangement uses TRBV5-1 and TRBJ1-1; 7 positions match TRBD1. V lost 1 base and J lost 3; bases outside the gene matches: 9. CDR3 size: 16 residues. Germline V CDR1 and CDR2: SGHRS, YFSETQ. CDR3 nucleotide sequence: TGCGCCAGCAGCTTGAACAGGGGCCTCAGACACACTGAAGCTTTCTTT. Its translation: CASSLNRGLRHTEAFF.